Each of the 13 T cell receptor beta chains below was sequenced from the same sample in a study of cytomegalovirus exposure and HLA in healthy donors. Primers included in the PCR were 60 Vbeta and 13 Jbeta primers. Profiled with immunoSEQ multiplex PCR; TCRdb holds only in-frame clones, not every one. Among around 140,000 clones listed, 60% to 85% were seen once. Sequenced input: PBMCs. All receptors derive from a middle-aged man in good health and CMV-seronegative.

The rearrangement uses TRBV7-3 and TRBJ1-2; D is undetermined. CDR3 length equals 15 residues. V lost 0 bases and J 4 bases, leaving 12 bases between the germline ends. CDR1 is SGHTA, CDR2 FQGTGA, per germline. This CDR3 is CASSLTSGSIYGYTF. CDR3 bases: TGTGCCAGCAGCTTAACGTCAGGAAGTATCTATGGCTACACCTTC.

The rearrangement joins TRBV27 to TRBJ1-4, with TRBD1 matching over 7 bases. V gave up 2 bases and J gave up 2 bases; unmatched junction bases: 8. The germline gives CDR1 MNHEY, CDR2 SMNVEV (reference sequence). This CDR3 contains 17 residues. CDR3: CASSLRFQGGTNEKLFF. Written as DNA, the CDR3 is TGTGCCAGCAGTTTACGTTTTCAAGGGGGCACTAATGAAAAACTGTTTTTT.

This sequence joins TRBV27 and TRBJ1-1; D may be TRBD1 (5 bases). Per germline, CDR1 MNHEY and CDR2 SMNVEV (reference sequence). The CDR3 runs to 14 residues. Trimming cost V 0 bases and J 5 bases, with 10 bases left between them. This chain's CDR3 is CASSLSMAGTEAFF. The CDR3 DNA sequence: TGTGCCAGCAGTTTATCGATGGCAGGGACTGAAGCTTTCTTT.

The chain joins TRBV11-3 to TRBJ2-2; a possible D gene is TRBD1 (5 bases). V lost 3 bases and J 6 bases, leaving 8 bases between the germline ends. CDR1 is SGHNT, CDR2 YENEEA, per germline. The CDR3 is 13 amino acids. The CDR3 DNA follows: TGTGCCAGCAGCTTCCAGGGTGCCGGGGAGCTGTTTTTT. Its translation is CASSFQGAGELFF.

The chain carries TRBV4-1 and TRBJ2-1, with TRBD2 identical over 13 bases. V shed 1 base and J 5 bases; nucleotides not matched to a gene: 5. The CDR3 covers 17 residues. Germline V gene data show CDR1 as MGHRA and CDR2 as YSYEKL. CDR3 in DNA: TGCGCCAGCAGCCAAGTAACTAGCGGGGGGGCCGACAATGAGCAGTTCTTC. It encodes CASSQVTSGGADNEQFF.

This clone has just a few counts. This chain uses TRBV6-5 with TRBJ2-3; 11 bases agree with TRBD2. Germline CDR1 reads MNHEY; CDR2 reads SVGAGI. This CDR3 spans 15 amino acids. Germline trimming cut 6 bases from V and 4 bases from J; bases unmatched to any gene: 6. CDR3 nucleotide sequence: TGTGCCAGCAGACTACTAGCGGGAGCACCAGATACGCAGTATTTT. This codes for CASRLLAGAPDTQYF.

The rearrangement joins TRBV11-2 to TRBJ2-3; the D gene is possibly TRBD2 (6 bases). Per the germline V gene, CDR1 is SGHAT and CDR2 is FQNNGV. The CDR3 sequence is 17 residues long. V lost 1 base and J lost 1, with 15 bases in between. The CDR3 nucleotides are TGTGCCAGCAGCTTAGTATCCGCGGGACCGGGCACAGATACGCAGTATTTT. Translation gives CASSLVSAGPGTDTQYF.

Comments on this clone: At one end, the junction sequence differs from germline, possibly due to a read error. The V gene is TRBV7-9, the J gene TRBJ1-4, with 7 bases aligning to TRBD1. From germline, CDR1 is SEHNR and CDR2 FQNEAQ (reference sequence). The CDR3 covers 16 residues. The CDR3 DNA reads as TGTTCCAGCAGCTCATTTGGGACAGCGGAGAATGAAAAACTGTTTTTT. It yields the protein CSSSSFGTAENEKLFF. Combining the CDR3 with reference TRBV7-9 and TRBJ1-4 gives the whole variable domain DTGVSQNPRHKITKRGQNVTFRCDPISEHNRLYWYRQTLGQGPEFLTYFQNEAQLEKSRLLSDRFSAERPKGSFSTLEIQRTEQGDSAMYLCSSSSFGTAENEKLFFGSGTQLSVL.

The J gene is TRBJ2-5, the V gene TRBV10-1; 9 bases match TRBD1. Gene TRBJ2-7 matches the end of the DNA better, so the J call may be wrong. The CDR3 length is 14 residues. CDR1 is WNHNN and CDR2 is SYGVQD in the germline V gene (reference sequence). CDR3 DNA: TGCGCCAGCAGTGTTTTTGGACAGGGGTACGAGCAGTACTTC. Translated: CASSVFGQGYEQYF.

The rearrangement joins TRBV12-5 to TRBJ2-7; D is undetermined. The germline V gene encodes CDR1 LGHNT and CDR2 FRNRAP. Trimming pared 6 bases from V and 1 base from J, leaving 7 bases between. The CDR3 runs to 12 residues. CDR3 loop: CASGSLSYEQYF. The DNA for the CDR3 is TGTGCTAGTGGGTCTCTATCCTACGAGCAGTACTTC.

This chain joins TRBV30 and TRBJ1-2; D remains ambiguous. Germline V lookup: CDR1 GTSNPN, CDR2 SVGIG (reference sequence). The CDR3 loop spans 14 amino acids. Trimming removed 0 bases from V and 2 bases from J, with 10 bases in between. CDR3 DNA: TGTGCCTGGAGTGTCCGATCGGGAAACTATGGCTACACCTTC. Encoded protein: CAWSVRSGNYGYTF.

The chain carries TRBV7-6 and TRBJ2-1; 8 bases are shared with TRBD2. CDR1 is SGHVS and CDR2 is FNYEAQ in the germline V gene. The CDR3 runs 14 residues. Trimming at V came to 5 bases and at J to 6 bases, leaving 6 bases not matched to a gene. The CDR3 loop is CASSKLAGLNEQFF. The CDR3 DNA is TGTGCCAGCAGCAAGCTAGCGGGCCTCAATGAGCAGTTCTTC.

This clone has only a few counts. The chain combines TRBV5-5 with TRBJ2-2, with 12 bases lining up with TRBD2. The CDR3 contains 16 residues. V gave up 0 bases and J gave up 4 bases; unmatched junction bases: 1. CDR1 SGHKS and CDR2 YYEKEE come from the germline V gene (reference sequence). The CDR3 region is CASSLGLAGVTGELFF. The CDR3 coding sequence is TGTGCCAGCAGCTTGGGACTAGCGGGAGTCACCGGGGAGCTGTTTTTT.